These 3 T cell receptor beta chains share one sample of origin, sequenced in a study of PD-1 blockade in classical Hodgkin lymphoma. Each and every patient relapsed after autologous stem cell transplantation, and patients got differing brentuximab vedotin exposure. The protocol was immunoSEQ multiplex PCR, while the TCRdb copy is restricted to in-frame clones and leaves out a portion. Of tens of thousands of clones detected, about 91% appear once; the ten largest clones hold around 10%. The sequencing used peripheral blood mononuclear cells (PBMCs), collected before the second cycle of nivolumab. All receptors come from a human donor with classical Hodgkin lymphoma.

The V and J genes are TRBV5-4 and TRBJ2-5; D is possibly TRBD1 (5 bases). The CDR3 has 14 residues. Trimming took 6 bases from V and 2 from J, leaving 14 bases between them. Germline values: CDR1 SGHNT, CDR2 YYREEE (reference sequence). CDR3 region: CASKITGEQETQYF. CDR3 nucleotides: TGTGCCAGCAAAATCACAGGCGAACAAGAGACCCAGTACTTC.

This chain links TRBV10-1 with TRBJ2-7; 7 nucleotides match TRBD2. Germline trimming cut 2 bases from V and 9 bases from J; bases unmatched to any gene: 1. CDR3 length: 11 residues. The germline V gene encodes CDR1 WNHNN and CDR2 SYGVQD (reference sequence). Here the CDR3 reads CASSEGLVQYF. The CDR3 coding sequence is TGCGCCAGCAGTGAGGGACTAGTGCAGTACTTC.

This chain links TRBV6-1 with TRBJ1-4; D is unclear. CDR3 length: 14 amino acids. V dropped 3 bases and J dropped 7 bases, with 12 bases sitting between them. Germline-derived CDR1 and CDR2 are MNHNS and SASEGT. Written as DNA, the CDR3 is TGTGCCAGCAGTGACGGGATGTGGGGTGAAAAACTGTTTTTT. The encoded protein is CASSDGMWGEKLFF.